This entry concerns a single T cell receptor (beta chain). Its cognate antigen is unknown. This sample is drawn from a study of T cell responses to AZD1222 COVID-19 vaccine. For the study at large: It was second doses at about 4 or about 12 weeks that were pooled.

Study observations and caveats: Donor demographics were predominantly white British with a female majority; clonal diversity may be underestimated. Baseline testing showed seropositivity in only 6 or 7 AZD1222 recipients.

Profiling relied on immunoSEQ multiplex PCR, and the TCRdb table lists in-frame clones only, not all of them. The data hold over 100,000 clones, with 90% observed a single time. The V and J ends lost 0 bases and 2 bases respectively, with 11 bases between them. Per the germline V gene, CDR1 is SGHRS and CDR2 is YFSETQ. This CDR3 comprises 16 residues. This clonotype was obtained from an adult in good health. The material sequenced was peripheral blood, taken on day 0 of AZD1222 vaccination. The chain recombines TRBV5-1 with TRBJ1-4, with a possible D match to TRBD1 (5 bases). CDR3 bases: TGCGCCAGCAGCTTGGTGGGGGTAGCGACTAATGAAAAACTGTTTTTT. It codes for CASSLVGVATNEKLFF.